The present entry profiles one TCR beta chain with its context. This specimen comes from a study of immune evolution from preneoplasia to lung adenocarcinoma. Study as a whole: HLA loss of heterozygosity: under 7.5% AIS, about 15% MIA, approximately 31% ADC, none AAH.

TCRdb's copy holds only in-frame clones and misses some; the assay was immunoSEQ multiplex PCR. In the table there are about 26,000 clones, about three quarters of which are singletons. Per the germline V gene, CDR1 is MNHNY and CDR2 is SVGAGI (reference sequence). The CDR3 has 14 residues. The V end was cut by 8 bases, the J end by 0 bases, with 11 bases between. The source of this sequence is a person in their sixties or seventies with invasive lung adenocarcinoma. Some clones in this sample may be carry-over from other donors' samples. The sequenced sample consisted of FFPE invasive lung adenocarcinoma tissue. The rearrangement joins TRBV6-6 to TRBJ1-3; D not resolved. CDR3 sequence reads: CASRDLSSGNTIYF. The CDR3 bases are TGTGCCAGCCGTGACTTGAGCTCTGGAAACACCATATATTTT.